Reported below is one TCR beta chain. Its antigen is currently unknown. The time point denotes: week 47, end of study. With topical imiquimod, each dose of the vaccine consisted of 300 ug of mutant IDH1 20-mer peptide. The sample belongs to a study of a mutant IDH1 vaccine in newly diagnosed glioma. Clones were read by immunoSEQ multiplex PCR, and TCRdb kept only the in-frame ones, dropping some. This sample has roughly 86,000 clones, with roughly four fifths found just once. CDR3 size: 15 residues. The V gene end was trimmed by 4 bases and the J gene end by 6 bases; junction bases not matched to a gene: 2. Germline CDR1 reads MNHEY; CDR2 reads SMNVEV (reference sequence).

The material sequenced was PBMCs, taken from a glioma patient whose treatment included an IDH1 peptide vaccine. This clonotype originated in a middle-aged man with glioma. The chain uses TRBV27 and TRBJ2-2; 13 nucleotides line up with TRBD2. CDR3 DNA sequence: TGTGCCAGCAGTTCCGGGACTAGCGGGGCCGGGGAGCTGTTTTTT. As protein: CASSSGTSGAGELFF.